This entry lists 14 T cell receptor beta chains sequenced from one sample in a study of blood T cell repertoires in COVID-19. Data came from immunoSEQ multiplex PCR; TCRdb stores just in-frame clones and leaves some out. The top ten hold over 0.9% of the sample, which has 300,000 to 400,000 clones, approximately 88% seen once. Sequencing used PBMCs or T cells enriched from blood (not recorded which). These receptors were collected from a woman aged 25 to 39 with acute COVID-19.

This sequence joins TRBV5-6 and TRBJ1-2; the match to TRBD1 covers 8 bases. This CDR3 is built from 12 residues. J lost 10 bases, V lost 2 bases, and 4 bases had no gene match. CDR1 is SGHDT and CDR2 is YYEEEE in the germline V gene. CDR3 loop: CASSFGQGVYTF. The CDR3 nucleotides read TGTGCCAGCAGCTTCGGACAGGGTGTCTACACCTTC.

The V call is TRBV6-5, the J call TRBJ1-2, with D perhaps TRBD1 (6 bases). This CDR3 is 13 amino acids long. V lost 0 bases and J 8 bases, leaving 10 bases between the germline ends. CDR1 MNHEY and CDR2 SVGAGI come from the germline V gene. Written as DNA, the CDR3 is TGTGCCAGCAGTTACTCGTCAGGACAGGGCTACACCTTC. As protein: CASSYSSGQGYTF.

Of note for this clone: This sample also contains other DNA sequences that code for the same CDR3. The DNA of the CDR3 is TGTGCCAGCAGCTTGCTAGGCACAGATACGCAGTATTTT. It specifies CASSLLGTDTQYF. The J gene is TRBJ2-3, the V gene TRBV5-6, with D uncertain. The V and J ends lost 1 base and 1 base respectively, with 4 bases between them. This CDR3 is built from 13 residues. CDR1 is SGHDT and CDR2 is YYEEEE in the germline V gene.

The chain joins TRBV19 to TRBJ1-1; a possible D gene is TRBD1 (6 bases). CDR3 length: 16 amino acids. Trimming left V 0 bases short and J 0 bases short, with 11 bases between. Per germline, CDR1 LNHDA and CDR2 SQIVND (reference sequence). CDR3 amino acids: CASSIDRAGVNTEAFF. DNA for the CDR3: TGTGCCAGTAGTATAGACCGGGCAGGGGTGAACACTGAAGCTTTCTTT.

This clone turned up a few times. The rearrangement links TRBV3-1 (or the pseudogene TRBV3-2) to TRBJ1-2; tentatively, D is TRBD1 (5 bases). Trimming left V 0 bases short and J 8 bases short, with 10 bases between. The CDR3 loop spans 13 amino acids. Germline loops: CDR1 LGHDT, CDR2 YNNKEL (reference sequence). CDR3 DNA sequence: TGTGCCAGCAGCCAAGACCCAGGGAGGGGCTACACCTTC. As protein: CASSQDPGRGYTF.

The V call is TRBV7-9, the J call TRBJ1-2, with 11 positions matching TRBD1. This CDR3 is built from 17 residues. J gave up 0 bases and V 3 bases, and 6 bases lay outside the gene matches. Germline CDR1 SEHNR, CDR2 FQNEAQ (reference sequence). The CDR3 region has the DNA TGTGCCAGCAGCTTGGGGACAGGGGGGGATTCTAACTATGGCTACACCTTC. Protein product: CASSLGTGGDSNYGYTF.

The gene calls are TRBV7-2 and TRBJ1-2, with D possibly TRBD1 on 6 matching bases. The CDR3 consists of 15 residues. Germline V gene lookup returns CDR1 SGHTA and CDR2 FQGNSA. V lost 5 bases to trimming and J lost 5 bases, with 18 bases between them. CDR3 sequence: CASSLVQGRGYGYTF. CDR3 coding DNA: TGTGCCAGCAGCCTCGTACAGGGAAGAGGTTATGGCTACACCTTC. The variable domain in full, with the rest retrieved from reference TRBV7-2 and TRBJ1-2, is GAGVSQSPSNKVTEKGKDVELRCDPISGHTALYWYRQSLGQGLEFLIYFQGNSAPDKSGLPSDRFSAERTGGSVSTLTIQRTQQEDSAVYLCASSLVQGRGYGYTFGSGTRLTVV.

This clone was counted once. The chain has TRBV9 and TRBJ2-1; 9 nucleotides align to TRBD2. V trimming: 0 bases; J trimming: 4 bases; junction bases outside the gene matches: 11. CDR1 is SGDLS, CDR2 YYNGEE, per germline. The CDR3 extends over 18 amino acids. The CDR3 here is CASSVGLSASGDYNEQFF. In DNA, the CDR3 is TGTGCCAGCAGCGTAGGCTTATCGGCTAGCGGGGATTACAATGAGCAGTTCTTC.

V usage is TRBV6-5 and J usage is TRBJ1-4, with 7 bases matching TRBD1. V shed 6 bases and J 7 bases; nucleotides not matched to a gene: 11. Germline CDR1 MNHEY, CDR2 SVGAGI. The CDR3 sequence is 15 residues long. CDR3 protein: CASRRGQINSEKLFF. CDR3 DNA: TGTGCCAGCAGGCGGGGACAGATCAACTCTGAAAAACTGTTTTTT.

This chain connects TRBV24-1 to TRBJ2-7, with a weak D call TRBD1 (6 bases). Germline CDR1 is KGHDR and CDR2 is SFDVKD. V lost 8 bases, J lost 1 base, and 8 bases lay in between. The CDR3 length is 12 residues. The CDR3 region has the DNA TGTGCCACCATGGACAGATCCTACGAGCAGTACTTC. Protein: CATMDRSYEQYF.

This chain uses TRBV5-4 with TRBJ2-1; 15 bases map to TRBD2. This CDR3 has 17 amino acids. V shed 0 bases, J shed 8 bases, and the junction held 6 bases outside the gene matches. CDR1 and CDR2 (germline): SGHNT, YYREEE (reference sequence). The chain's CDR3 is CASSLARTSGGAYEQFF. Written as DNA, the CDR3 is TGTGCCAGCAGCTTGGCCCGGACTAGCGGGGGGGCCTATGAGCAGTTCTTC.

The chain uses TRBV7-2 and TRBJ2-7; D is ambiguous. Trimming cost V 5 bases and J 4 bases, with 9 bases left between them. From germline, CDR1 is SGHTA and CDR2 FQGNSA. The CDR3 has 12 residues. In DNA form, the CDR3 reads TGTGCCAGCAGCCCAACACCGTACGAGCAGTACTTC. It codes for CASSPTPYEQYF.

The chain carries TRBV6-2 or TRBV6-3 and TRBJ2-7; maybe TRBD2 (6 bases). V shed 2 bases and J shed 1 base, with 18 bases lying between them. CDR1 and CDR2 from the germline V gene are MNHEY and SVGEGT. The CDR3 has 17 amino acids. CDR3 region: CASSYGFGPRDSYEQYF. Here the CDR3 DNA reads TGTGCCAGCAGTTACGGGTTCGGGCCGCGGGATTCCTACGAGCAGTACTTC.

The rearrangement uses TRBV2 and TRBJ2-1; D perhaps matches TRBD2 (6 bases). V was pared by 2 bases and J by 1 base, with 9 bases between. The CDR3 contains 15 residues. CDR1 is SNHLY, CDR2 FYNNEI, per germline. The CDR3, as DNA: TGTGCCAGCAGTGAACTCGGGGGTTCCTACAATGAGCAGTTCTTC. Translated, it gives CASSELGGSYNEQFF.